The next 21 T cell receptor beta chains were all read from a single sample in a study of blood T cell repertoires in COVID-19. The assay was immunoSEQ multiplex PCR, and TCRdb's table has in-frame clones only and misses some. The data show around 100,000 clones, with over 75% seen just once and about 13% held by the top ten. The sequencing sample was made of peripheral blood. The receptors originated from a human donor in a cohort sampled during active COVID-19.

The V call is TRBV2, the J call TRBJ2-3; possibly TRBD2 for D (5 bases). Trimming took 8 bases from V and 0 from J, leaving 9 bases between them. This CDR3 is built from 13 residues. The germline CDR1 and CDR2 sequences are SNHLY and FYNNEI. The CDR3 spells CASAGDSTDTQYF. The CDR3 nucleotides are TGTGCCAGCGCGGGCGACAGCACAGATACGCAGTATTTT.

In DNA, the CDR3 is TGCAGCGTTTTAAGACCGGGAGTCCTAACCGGGGAGCTGTTTTTT. As protein: CSVLRPGVLTGELFF. The chain couples TRBV29-1 to TRBJ2-2; perhaps TRBD2 as D (6 bases). V lost 5 bases to trimming and J lost 5 bases, with 18 bases between them. Germline V gene lookup returns CDR1 SQVTM and CDR2 ANQGSEA. The CDR3 extends over 15 amino acids.

V and J are TRBV5-4 and TRBJ1-1; tentative D call: TRBD1 (5 bases). Per the germline V gene, CDR1 is SGHNT and CDR2 is YYREEE (reference sequence). The CDR3 is made up of 16 amino acids. V was clipped by 4 bases and J by 1 base, with 17 bases between them. CDR3 nucleotides: TGTGCCAGCAGCCGTGGGATGGGGCAGGGGAACACTGAAGCTTTCTTT. Protein: CASSRGMGQGNTEAFF.

This chain connects TRBV4-1 to TRBJ2-1; D call uncertain. Germline V gene sequence: CDR1 MGHRA, CDR2 YSYEKL. This CDR3 has 14 residues. V shed 3 bases and J shed 5 bases, with 11 bases lying between them. In nucleotides, the CDR3 is TGCGCCAGCAGCCACCCTACAGAGAACAATGAGCAGTTCTTC. Translated, it gives CASSHPTENNEQFF.

The chain has TRBV7-9 and TRBJ1-1, with 11 bases identical to TRBD1. The CDR3 loop spans 15 amino acids. Looked up from germline, CDR1 is SEHNR and CDR2 is FQNEAQ (reference sequence). Germline trimming cut 1 base from V and 5 bases from J; bases unmatched to any gene: 3. The CDR3 DNA reads as TGTGCCAGCAGCTTAGGGACAGGGGGCTGGACTGAAGCTTTCTTT. This encodes CASSLGTGGWTEAFF.

The J gene is TRBJ1-5, the V gene TRBV9; D may be TRBD1 (6 bases). Looked up from germline, CDR1 is SGDLS and CDR2 is YYNGEE. This CDR3 comprises 15 residues. Trimming took off 2 bases at V and 3 bases at J, with 12 bases between the two ends. CDR3 residues: CASSVRRGLNQPQHF. The CDR3 DNA sequence: TGTGCCAGCAGCGTCAGGCGGGGGCTCAATCAGCCCCAGCATTTT.

This clone was seen a few times. V gene TRBV12-2 combines with J gene TRBJ2-7; the listed D gene, TRBD2, was not tested against the DNA. TRBV12-2 is a documented pseudogene. The CDR3 has 16 amino acids. CDR3 sequence: CASRQEGEVGSDEQYF. The CDR3 nucleotides read TGTGCAAGTCGCCAAGAAGGGGAGGTGGGGTCGGACGAGCAGTACTTC.

The chain is built from TRBV6-2 or TRBV6-3 and TRBJ1-1; 10 bases agree with TRBD1. The CDR3 length is 15 residues. Germline-derived CDR1 and CDR2 are MNHEY and SVGEGT. V trimming: 6 bases; J trimming: 5 bases; junction bases outside the gene matches: 9. The CDR3 sequence: CASSLTGGSSTEAFF. The CDR3 bases are TGTGCCAGCAGCTTGACAGGGGGCTCTAGTACTGAAGCTTTCTTT.

This clone was recorded only once. J is TRBJ1-3 and V is TRBV28, with D perhaps TRBD1 (5 bases). This CDR3 spans 13 amino acids. Per germline, CDR1 MDHEN and CDR2 SYDVKM. V lost 10 bases and J 1 base, leaving 11 bases between the germline ends. The DNA for the CDR3 is TGTGCCACCGCAGGGATGTCTGGAAACACCATATATTTT. This sequence encodes CATAGMSGNTIYF.

The chain carries TRBV4-2 and TRBJ1-2; 9 nucleotides agree with TRBD1. This CDR3 has 15 amino acids. V gave up 0 bases and J gave up 2 bases; unmatched junction bases: 1. Germline lookup yields CDR1 LGHNA and CDR2 YNFKEQ. The CDR3 DNA reads as TGTGCCAGCAGCCAAGATACAGGGGGCAACTATGGCTACACCTTC. It codes for CASSQDTGGNYGYTF.

The chain joins TRBV6-2 or TRBV6-3 to TRBJ1-2, with D maybe TRBD1 (6 bases). The germline V and J ends were trimmed by 5 bases and 2 bases, with 15 bases remaining between them. Germline V lookup: CDR1 MNHEY, CDR2 SVGEGT. The CDR3 has 15 residues. Here the CDR3 reads CASSPQGSRNYGYTF. The CDR3 DNA follows: TGTGCCAGCAGTCCCCAGGGGAGCCGGAACTATGGCTACACCTTC.

V and J are TRBV7-8 and TRBJ1-2, with 8 bases that match TRBD1. The V segment lost 5 bases and the J segment 2 bases; nucleotides outside the gene matches: 7. CDR3 length: 15 amino acids. Germline V gene sequence: CDR1 SGHVS, CDR2 FQNEAQ. The CDR3 sequence is CASSPRQGRNYGYTF. In nucleotides, the CDR3 is TGTGCCAGCAGCCCTCGACAGGGGAGGAACTATGGCTACACCTTC.

The J gene is TRBJ2-2, the V gene TRBV10-3; 7 positions match TRBD2. J lost 1 base, V lost 4 bases, and 3 bases had no gene match. The CDR3 runs to 15 residues. Germline V CDR1 and CDR2: ENHRY, SYGVKD. The CDR3 coding sequence is TGTGCCATCAGTGCCGCTAGCGGGAACACCGGGGAGCTGTTTTTT. Amino acid sequence: CAISAASGNTGELFF.

The chain links TRBV9 to TRBJ1-2, with 8 bases matching TRBD1. The germline CDR1 and CDR2 sequences are SGDLS and YYNGEE. This CDR3 has 14 amino acids. Losses at the gene ends were 3 bases for V and 8 bases for J; bases not matched to a gene: 9. The CDR3 loop is CASSAGDRQRGYTF. The CDR3 DNA is TGTGCCAGCAGCGCAGGGGACAGGCAACGGGGCTACACCTTC. Looking up the rest from reference TRBV9 and TRBJ1-2 gives the full variable domain: DSGVTQTPKHLITATGQRVTLRCSPRSGDLSVYWYQQSLDQGLQFLIQYYNGEERAKGNILERFSAQQFPDLHSELNLSSLELGDSALYFCASSAGDRQRGYTFGSGTRLTVV.

The chain joins TRBV11-2 to TRBJ2-2; 7 bases match TRBD1. Germline lookup yields CDR1 SGHAT and CDR2 FQNNGV. The CDR3 spans 15 residues. With 1 base clipped from V and 4 bases from J, the junction kept 3 bases outside the gene matches. Written as DNA, the CDR3 is TGTGCCAGCAGCTTAGTACAGGGGTCCACCGGGGAGCTGTTTTTT. Its protein is CASSLVQGSTGELFF.

This clone showed up just once. The CDR3 nucleotides read TGTGCCAGCAGTGAGTTCCAGGGGTATGGCTACACCTTC. It yields the protein CASSEFQGYGYTF. The J gene is TRBJ1-2, the V gene TRBV25-1, with D possibly TRBD1 on 6 matching bases. Germline V CDR1 and CDR2: MGHDK, SYGVNS. This CDR3 is 13 amino acids long. With 3 bases removed from V and 5 bases from J, the gap between germline ends came to 10 bases.

The genes are TRBV11-3 and TRBJ2-1, with TRBD2 matching 7 bases. V lost 5 bases, J lost 5 bases, and 9 bases stayed unmatched. Germline CDR1 is SGHNT and CDR2 is YENEEA. The CDR3 totals 15 residues. The CDR3 here is CASSPSGVADNEQFF. The DNA of the CDR3 is TGTGCCAGCAGCCCAAGCGGGGTTGCAGACAATGAGCAGTTCTTC.

V gene TRBV6-5 combines with J gene TRBJ1-2; D may be TRBD1 (5 bases). This CDR3 is 14 amino acids long. Germline V CDR1 and CDR2: MNHEY, SVGAGI. The V end was cut by 6 bases, the J end by 4 bases, with 15 bases between. DNA of the CDR3: TGTGCCAGCAGGGCGGGACCCGGAGGCTATGGCTACACCTTC. It translates to CASRAGPGGYGYTF.

V usage is TRBV3-1 (or the pseudogene TRBV3-2) and J usage is TRBJ1-1, with D perhaps matching TRBD1 (5 bases). Trimming pared 1 base from V and 6 bases from J, leaving 6 bases between. This CDR3 region has 12 residues. Germline V lookup: CDR1 LGHDT, CDR2 YNNKEL (reference sequence). The CDR3 reads CASSQGRAEAFF. DNA of the CDR3: TGTGCCAGCAGCCAAGGCAGGGCTGAAGCTTTCTTT.

About this clone: Other DNA sequences in this sample translate to the same CDR3. This sequence joins TRBV7-2 and TRBJ2-5; D ambiguous. The CDR3 extends over 13 amino acids. Germline V CDR1 and CDR2: SGHTA, FQGNSA. Trimming took 4 bases from V and 5 from J, leaving 11 bases between them. The CDR3 nucleotides are TGTGCCAGCAGCTCAGTTCCGCGGGAGACCCAGTACTTC. Residues: CASSSVPRETQYF.

The chain employs TRBV7-2 and TRBJ1-6; 7 nucleotides align to TRBD1. The CDR3 has 14 residues. The junction had 9 bases not matched to a gene; V was cut back by 5 bases and J by 11 bases. Germline V gene sequence: CDR1 SGHTA, CDR2 FQGNSA. CDR3 sequence reads: CASSQDRKGTPLHF. The DNA for the CDR3 is TGTGCCAGCAGCCAGGACAGGAAGGGGACACCCCTCCACTTT.